Shown below are 27 T cell receptor beta chains from a single sample sequenced in a study of blood T cells in healthy people across ages. Through a sample-barcoded 5' primer and a J-beta primer mix, a second PCR was run for roughly 6 to 11 cycles. TCRdb called the 5' RACE reads again in MiXCR, with one record for every CDR3 protein. The table lists approximately 680,000 distinct CDR3 sequences, approximately 31% of them singletons, with approximately 15% in the top ten. The source material was blood. The origin of the receptors is a woman older than 75 in good health.

This clonotype was counted a few times. A clone one base away is much larger, so this may be a read error. V gene TRBV12-3 or TRBV12-4 combines with J gene TRBJ2-4; D not resolved. The length of the CDR3 is 16 residues. The CDR3 sequence: CASSLDRTVAKNTQYF. The CDR3 coding sequence is TGTGCCAGCAGTTTGGATAGGACGGTAGCCAAAAACACTCAGTACTTC.

Only a few counts were recorded for this clonotype. The gene calls are TRBV6-5 and TRBJ2-2; no reliable D call. The V gene's germline CDR1 is MNHEY and CDR2 SVGAGI. This CDR3 is 14 amino acids long. V was shortened by 5 bases and J by 4 bases, with 11 bases between the two germline ends. The chain's CDR3 is CASSVSVGTGELFF. The CDR3 DNA reads TGTGCCAGCAGTGTGAGTGTTGGCACCGGGGAGCTGTTTTTT.

This clonotype came up a few times. This CDR3 reads CASSVGPSGTGELFF. DNA for the CDR3: TGTGCCAGCAGTGTCGGCCCTTCGGGCACCGGGGAGCTGTTTTTT. This chain uses TRBV2 with TRBJ2-2, with unresolved D. Germline V gene lookup returns CDR1 SNHLY and CDR2 FYNNEI. The CDR3 extends over 15 amino acids. The ends were cut back, 4 bases at V and 4 bases at J, with 13 bases in the middle.

This clonotype has ten or more counts. This rearrangement joins TRBV15 to TRBJ2-7; D tentatively reads TRBD1 or TRBD2 (6 bases each). CDR3 length: 15 residues. CDR1 is LNHNV and CDR2 is YYDKDF in the germline V gene (reference sequence). V lost 1 base, J lost 7 bases, and 17 bases lay in between. For the CDR3, the DNA is TGTGCCACCAGCAGAGTTCTACGGGGGCTAGAAGAGCAGTACTTC. Encoded protein: CATSRVLRGLEEQYF.

This clonotype was detected only a few times. The gene calls are TRBV21-1 and TRBJ2-7; the DNA was not compared with TRBD1, the D call given in the table. TRBV21-1 is reported as a pseudogene. The length of the CDR3 is 15 residues. The CDR3 DNA is TGTGCCAGCAGCACCACCCGGGACCTACTATACGAGCAGTACTTC. This codes for CASSTTRDLLYEQYF.

This sequence joins TRBV6-1 and TRBJ2-7; D is perhaps TRBD1 (6 bases). The CDR3 is made up of 14 amino acids. Germline V lookup: CDR1 MNHNS, CDR2 SASEGT. V was cut by 6 bases and J by 7 bases, with 19 bases left in between. This CDR3 reads CASSNLQGPGEQYF. The CDR3 DNA sequence: TGTGCCAGCAGCAACCTACAGGGCCCAGGGGAGCAGTACTTC.

This clonotype appeared once. V and J are TRBV2 and TRBJ1-1, with D perhaps matching TRBD1 (5 bases). The CDR3 loop spans 14 amino acids. CDR1 is SNHLY and CDR2 is FYNNEI in the germline V gene. V dropped 4 bases and J dropped 0 bases, with 9 bases sitting between them. The CDR3 DNA reads TGTGCCAGCAGTGTAATACAGGTGAACACTGAAGCTTTCTTT. It specifies CASSVIQVNTEAFF.

This chain links TRBV20-1 with TRBJ1-1; D unresolved. Trimming removed 0 bases at V and 8 bases at J, with 4 bases between. CDR1 and CDR2 from the germline V gene are DFQATT and SNEGSKA (reference sequence). The CDR3 extends over 10 amino acids. CDR3 residues: CSARDVEAFF. In nucleotides, the CDR3 is TGCAGTGCTAGAGATGTCGAAGCTTTCTTT.

This clonotype was picked up many times. CDR3 loop: CASSIRRDEQFF. The CDR3 DNA is TGTGCCAGCAGTATCAGGAGGGATGAGCAGTTCTTC. This chain joins TRBV6-2 or TRBV6-3 and TRBJ2-1; D perhaps matches TRBD2 (6 bases). The CDR3 length is 12 residues. Trimming stripped 5 bases from V and 8 bases from J, with 10 bases between. CDR1 is MNHEY, CDR2 SVGEGT, per germline.

This clonotype has a handful of counts. Written as DNA, the CDR3 is TGTGCCAGCAGTTTAGGGGGGCGGGGGGGCCTGGACATTCAGTACTTC. Its translation is CASSLGGRGGLDIQYF. The chain has TRBV12-3 or TRBV12-4 and TRBJ2-4; 9 bases align to TRBD2. This CDR3 spans 16 amino acids. After removal of 1 base from V and 8 bases from J, the junction contained 9 bases not matched to a gene.

This clonotype was picked up many times. The chain links TRBV6-1 to TRBJ1-2, with TRBD1 identical over 8 bases. In germline, CDR1 is MNHNS, CDR2 SASEGT. V was clipped by 5 bases and J by 8 bases; unmatched bases: 7. The CDR3 runs to 13 residues. CDR3 sequence: CASSLQGAKGYTF. CDR3 nucleotide sequence: TGTGCCAGCAGTTTGCAGGGGGCTAAGGGCTACACCTTC.

The V call is TRBV27, the J call TRBJ2-1, with TRBD2 matching over 7 bases. V lost 8 bases, J lost 6 bases, and 10 bases stayed unmatched. The CDR3 covers 14 residues. The germline CDR1 and CDR2 sequences are MNHEY and SMNVEV (reference sequence). For the CDR3, the DNA is TGTGCCAGCTCCGAGCGGGATGTTGTCAATGAGCAGTTCTTC. This sequence encodes CASSERDVVNEQFF.

As to this clonotype: A much larger clone is a single base away; this may be a read error. This chain links TRBV20-1 with TRBJ2-5, with 12 bases aligning to TRBD2. Near its end, the DNA agrees better with TRBJ2-1, so the J call may be wrong. Germline CDR1 DFQATT, CDR2 SNEGSKA (reference sequence). The CDR3 is 18 residues long. In DNA, the CDR3 is TGCAGTGCTAGAGATCCTAGCGGGGGGGCCGGGGAGAGAGAGACCCAGTTCTTC. The encoded protein is CSARDPSGGAGERETQFF.

In its sample, this clonotype was seen a few times. V usage is TRBV14 and J usage is TRBJ1-4, with D perhaps TRBD1 (6 bases). Germline CDR1 is SGHDN and CDR2 is FVKESK. V dropped 5 bases and J dropped 8 bases, with 15 bases sitting between them. The CDR3 runs 14 residues. The CDR3 bases are TGTGCCAGCAGCGGCGGGACATTCCTCGAAAAACTGTTTTTT. Protein product: CASSGGTFLEKLFF.

The table lists this clonotype with many counts. V usage is TRBV12-3 or TRBV12-4 and J usage is TRBJ1-2; a weak D match, TRBD1 (6 bases). There are 13 residues in the CDR3. V was clipped by 5 bases and J by 8 bases, with 15 bases between them. The CDR3 sequence: CASSEWGAGGYTF. CDR3 nucleotide sequence: TGTGCCAGCAGTGAATGGGGGGCTGGGGGCTACACCTTC.

This clonotype was detected only a few times. One junction end does not reproduce the germline sequence, and a read error may be involved. The chain has TRBV2 and TRBJ2-5; 7 bases line up with TRBD1. Germline V gives CDR1 SNHLY, CDR2 FYNNEI. This CDR3 has 14 amino acids. CDR3 protein: CACRKEGGTDTQYF. The CDR3 region has the DNA TGTGCCTGCAGGAAAGAGGGTGGGACAGATACGCAGTACTTC.

The chain joins TRBV5-5 to TRBJ1-2, with D hard to call. Germline values: CDR1 SGHKS, CDR2 YYEKEE (reference sequence). This CDR3 comprises 14 residues. V lost 0 bases and J 1 base, leaving 7 bases between the germline ends. The CDR3 sequence: CASSLALDNYGYTF. The CDR3 DNA follows: TGTGCCAGCAGCTTGGCCTTAGATAACTATGGCTACACCTTC.

Concerning this clonotype: This may arise from a read error, as a much more abundant clone is one base away. The chain combines TRBV20-1 with TRBJ1-4; D gene uncertain. The CDR3 has 16 amino acids. The V end was cut by 3 bases, the J end by 3 bases, with 17 bases between. Germline CDR1 reads DFQATT; CDR2 reads SNEGSKA (reference sequence). The CDR3 DNA follows: TGCAGTGCTAGCATTATGGTCGGGTCGGCTAATGAAAAACTGTTTTTT. It encodes CSASIMVGSANEKLFF.

The chain combines TRBV5-1 with TRBJ2-3; tentative D call: TRBD2 (7 bases). Germline values: CDR1 SGHRS, CDR2 YFSETQ. This CDR3 has 14 residues. Trimming took off 7 bases at V and 3 bases at J, with 15 bases between the two ends. This chain's CDR3 is CASAFRGATDTQYF. CDR3 bases: TGCGCCAGCGCTTTCCGGGGGGCTACAGATACGCAGTATTTT.

This clonotype was seen many times. This chain connects TRBV9 to TRBJ1-2; a weak D match, TRBD1 (6 bases). V lost 0 bases, J lost 4 bases, and 10 bases lay in between. This CDR3 has 14 residues. The germline V gene has CDR1 SGDLS and CDR2 YYNGEE. The CDR3 loop is CASSVDGQLYGYTF. The CDR3 DNA follows: TGTGCCAGCAGCGTAGATGGACAGCTCTATGGCTACACCTTC.

The chain employs TRBV28 and TRBJ2-3; TRBD2 matches 8 bases. Germline V CDR1 and CDR2: MDHEN, SYDVKM. V was clipped by 5 bases and J by 8 bases; unmatched bases: 15. The CDR3 is made up of 16 amino acids. In nucleotides, the CDR3 is TGTGCCAGCAGTGGAGTAGCGGGAACCCCGGTGGGTACGCAGTATTTT. As protein: CASSGVAGTPVGTQYF. Based on the CDR3 plus reference TRBV28 and TRBJ2-3, the full variable domain is DVKVTQSSRYLVKRTGEKVFLECVQDMDHENMFWYRQDPGLGLRLIYFSYDVKMKEKGDIPEGYSVSREKKERFSLILESASTNQTSMYLCASSGVAGTPVGTQYFGPGTRLTVL.

For the CDR3, the DNA is TGCGCCAGCAGCCCTCATAGCGGGGGCACAGATACGCAGTATTTT. Amino acid sequence: CASSPHSGGTDTQYF. The chain is built from TRBV4-1 and TRBJ2-3; TRBD2 matches at 8 bases. V dropped 4 bases and J dropped 1; count of bases not matched to a gene: 4. The CDR3 length is 15 residues. The germline CDR1 and CDR2 sequences are MGHRA and YSYEKL.

With regard to this clonotype: This could be a read error, since a much larger clone is one nucleotide away. The rearrangement uses TRBV4-1 and TRBJ1-1; possibly TRBD1 for D (5 bases). V lost 2 bases and J 2 bases, leaving 12 bases between the germline ends. Germline V gene data show CDR1 as MGHRA and CDR2 as YSYEKL. CDR3 size: 15 residues. The CDR3 protein is CASSQPGTGNTEAFF. CDR3 DNA sequence: TGCGCCAGCAGCCAACCCGGGACGGGCAACACTGAAGCTTTCTTT.

A few counts support this clonotype. The DNA for the CDR3 is TGCGCCAGCAGCTTGGCCGACAGGGGATATGAGCAGTTCTTC. The encoded protein is CASSLADRGYEQFF. The gene calls are TRBV5-1 and TRBJ2-1, with TRBD1 matching over 8 bases. This CDR3 is built from 14 residues. Germline V gene data show CDR1 as SGHRS and CDR2 as YFSETQ. V trimming: 0 bases; J trimming: 8 bases; junction bases outside the gene matches: 4.

V and J are TRBV9 and TRBJ1-1; a possible D gene is TRBD1 (6 bases). Germline CDR1 SGDLS, CDR2 YYNGEE. The CDR3 is made up of 16 amino acids. V was clipped by 0 bases and J by 4 bases, with 16 bases between them. As DNA, the CDR3 is TGTGCCAGCAGCGTAGCCCCCGGACAGATAGGCACTGAAGCTTTCTTT. This encodes CASSVAPGQIGTEAFF.

Points on this clonotype: A read error may be the cause here, since a much bigger clone is one base away. The chain recombines TRBV6-5 with TRBJ2-5; D is unclear. The CDR3 loop spans 14 amino acids. Between the trimmed V and J ends, which lost 8 bases and 11 bases, there was a span of 24 bases. The V gene's germline CDR1 is MNHEY and CDR2 SVGAGI. CDR3 sequence (DNA): TGTGCCAGCGGCCCAAGTGGGCTATGGAATGAGCAGTACTTC. Its translation is CASGPSGLWNEQYF.

This chain connects TRBV28 to TRBJ1-3, with 9 bases fitting TRBD1. The germline gives CDR1 MDHEN, CDR2 SYDVKM. The CDR3 is 16 residues long. The trim removed 5 bases at V and 4 bases at J, leaving 9 bases unmatched. The CDR3 spells CASSPTGTGRGNTIYF. Here the CDR3 DNA reads TGTGCCAGCAGTCCCACCGGGACAGGGAGAGGAAACACCATATATTTT.